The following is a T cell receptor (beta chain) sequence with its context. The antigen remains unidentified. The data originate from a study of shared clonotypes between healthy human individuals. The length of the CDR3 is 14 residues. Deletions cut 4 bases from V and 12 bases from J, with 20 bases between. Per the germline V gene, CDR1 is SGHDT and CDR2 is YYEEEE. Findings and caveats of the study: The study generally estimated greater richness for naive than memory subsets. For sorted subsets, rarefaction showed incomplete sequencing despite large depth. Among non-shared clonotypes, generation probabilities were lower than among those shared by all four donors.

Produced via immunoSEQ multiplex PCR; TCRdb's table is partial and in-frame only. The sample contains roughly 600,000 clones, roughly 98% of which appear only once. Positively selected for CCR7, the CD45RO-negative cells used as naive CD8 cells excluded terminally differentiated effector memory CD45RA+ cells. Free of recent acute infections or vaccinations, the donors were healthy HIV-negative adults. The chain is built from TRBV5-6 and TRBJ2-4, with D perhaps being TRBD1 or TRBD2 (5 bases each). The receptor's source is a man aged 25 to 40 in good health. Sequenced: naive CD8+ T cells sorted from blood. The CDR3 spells CASSLYVELGTQYF. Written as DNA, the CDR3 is TGTGCCAGCAGCCTTTATGTGGAGTTAGGGACTCAGTACTTC.